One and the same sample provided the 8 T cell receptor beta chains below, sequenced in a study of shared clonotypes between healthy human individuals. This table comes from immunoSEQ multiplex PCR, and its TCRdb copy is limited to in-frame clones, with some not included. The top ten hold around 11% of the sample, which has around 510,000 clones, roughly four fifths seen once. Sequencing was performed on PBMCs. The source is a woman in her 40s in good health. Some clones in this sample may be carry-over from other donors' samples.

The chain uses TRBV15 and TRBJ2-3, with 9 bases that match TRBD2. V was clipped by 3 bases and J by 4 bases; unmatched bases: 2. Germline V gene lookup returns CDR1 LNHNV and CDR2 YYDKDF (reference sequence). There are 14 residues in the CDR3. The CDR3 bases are TGTGCCACCAGCAGGTTAGCGGGAGCAGATACGCAGTATTTT. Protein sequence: CATSRLAGADTQYF.

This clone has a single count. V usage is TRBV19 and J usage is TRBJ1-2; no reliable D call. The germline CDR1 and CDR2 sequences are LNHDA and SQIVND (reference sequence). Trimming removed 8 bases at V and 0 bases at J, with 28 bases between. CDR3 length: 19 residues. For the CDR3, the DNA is TGTGCCAGTGGAAGGGCGAGAGGGCAGGCCACACCAGCTAACTATGGCTACACCTTC. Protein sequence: CASGRARGQATPANYGYTF.

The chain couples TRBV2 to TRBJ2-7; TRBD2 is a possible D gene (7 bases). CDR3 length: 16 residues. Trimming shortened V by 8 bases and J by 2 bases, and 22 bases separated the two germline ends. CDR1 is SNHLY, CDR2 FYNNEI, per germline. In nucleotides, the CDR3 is TGTGCCAGCCAGGGGAGAGGGAGGGCCTGGACCTACGAGCAGTACTTC. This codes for CASQGRGRAWTYEQYF.

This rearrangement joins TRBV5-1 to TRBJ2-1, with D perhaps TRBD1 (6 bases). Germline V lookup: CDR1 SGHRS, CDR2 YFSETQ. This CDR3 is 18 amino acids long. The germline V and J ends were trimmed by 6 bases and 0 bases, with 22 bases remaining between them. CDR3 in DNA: TGCGCCAGCAACCGGGGCCAGGGGTCGGGAAGCTCCTACAATGAGCAGTTCTTC. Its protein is CASNRGQGSGSSYNEQFF.

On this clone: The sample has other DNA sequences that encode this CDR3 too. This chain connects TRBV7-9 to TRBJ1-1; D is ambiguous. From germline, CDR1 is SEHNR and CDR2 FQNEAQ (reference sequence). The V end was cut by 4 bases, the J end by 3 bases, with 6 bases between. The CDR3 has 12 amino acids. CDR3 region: CASSSLYTEAFF. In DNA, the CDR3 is TGTGCCAGCAGCTCACTTTACACTGAAGCTTTCTTT. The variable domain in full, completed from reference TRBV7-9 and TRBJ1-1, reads DTGVSQNPRHKITKRGQNVTFRCDPISEHNRLYWYRQTLGQGPEFLTYFQNEAQLEKSRLLSDRFSAERPKGSFSTLEIQRTEQGDSAMYLCASSSLYTEAFFGQGTRLTVV.

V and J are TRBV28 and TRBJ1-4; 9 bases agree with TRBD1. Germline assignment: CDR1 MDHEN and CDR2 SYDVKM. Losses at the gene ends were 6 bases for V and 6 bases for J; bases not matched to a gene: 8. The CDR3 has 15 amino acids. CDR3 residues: CASSLPGQGYEKLFF. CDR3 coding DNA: TGTGCCAGCAGCCTACCGGGACAGGGATATGAAAAACTGTTTTTT.

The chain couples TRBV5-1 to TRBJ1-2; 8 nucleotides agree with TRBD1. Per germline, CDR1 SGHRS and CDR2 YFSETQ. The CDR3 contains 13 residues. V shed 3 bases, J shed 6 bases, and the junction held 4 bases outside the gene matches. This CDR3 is CASSSETGDGYTF. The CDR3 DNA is TGCGCCAGCAGCTCCGAGACAGGGGATGGCTACACCTTC.

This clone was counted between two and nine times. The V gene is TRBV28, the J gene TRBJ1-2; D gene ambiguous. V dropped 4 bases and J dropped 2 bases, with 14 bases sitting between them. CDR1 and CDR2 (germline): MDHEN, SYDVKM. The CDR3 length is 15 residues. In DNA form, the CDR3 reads TGTGCCAGCAGTTGGCGCGACCGTTTGAACTATGGCTACACCTTC. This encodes CASSWRDRLNYGYTF.